This TCR beta chain was profiled in a study of blood T cells in healthy people across ages. Together with a sample-barcoded 5' primer, a J-beta primer mix was included in a second PCR lasting about 7 to 11 cycles. MiXCR was run by TCRdb on the 5' RACE reads, yielding one entry per CDR3 protein. The data contain 600,000 to 850,000 distinct CDR3 sequences, roughly 25% of them singletons. This clonotype was detected a few times. The sample was also linked to a second study, of T cells of mothers and their children.

This receptor was taken from a boy aged 5-17 years in good health. Sequencing was carried out using blood.

CDR3 loop: CASSFIQTHLYTF. The CDR3 DNA sequence: TGTGCCAGCAGCTTTATACAGACCCATCTCTACACCTTC. The rearrangement uses TRBV7-2 and TRBJ1-2; the D is unclear. The V gene lost 3 bases and the J gene lost 10 bases, with 15 bases spanning the gap. This CDR3 has 13 residues. Germline assignment: CDR1 SGHTA and CDR2 FQGNSA.